This T cell receptor (beta chain) was retrieved from a study of cytomegalovirus exposure and HLA in healthy donors. Points from the study as a whole: Common viral pathogens seemed, in a later analysis, to connect with several of the most significant clusters.

A word on this clone: Its antigen remains unknown.

60 Vbeta and 13 Jbeta primers were used in PCR. Clones were read by immunoSEQ multiplex PCR, and TCRdb kept only the in-frame ones, dropping some. Among around 150,000 clones, roughly 80% were seen once, and the ten largest hold approximately 1.5%. Germline assignment: CDR1 SGHNT and CDR2 YENEEA. V dropped 3 bases and J dropped 6; count of bases not matched to a gene: 3. The CDR3 is 15 amino acids. The sample consisted of PBMCs. The V and J genes are TRBV11-3 and TRBJ2-7, with 15 bases identical to TRBD2. The clonotype comes from a girl aged 10-17 years in good health and CMV-seropositive. This CDR3 reads CASSLGLAGGSEQYF. CDR3 nucleotides: TGTGCCAGCAGCTTGGGACTAGCGGGAGGAAGCGAGCAGTACTTC. Full variable domain (outside the CDR3, taken from reference TRBV11-3 and TRBJ2-7): EAGVVQSPRYKIIEKKQPVAFWCNPISGHNTLYWYLQNLGQGPELLIRYENEEAVDDSQLPKDRFSAERLKGVDSTLKIQPAELGDSAVYLCASSLGLAGGSEQYFGPGTRLTVT.